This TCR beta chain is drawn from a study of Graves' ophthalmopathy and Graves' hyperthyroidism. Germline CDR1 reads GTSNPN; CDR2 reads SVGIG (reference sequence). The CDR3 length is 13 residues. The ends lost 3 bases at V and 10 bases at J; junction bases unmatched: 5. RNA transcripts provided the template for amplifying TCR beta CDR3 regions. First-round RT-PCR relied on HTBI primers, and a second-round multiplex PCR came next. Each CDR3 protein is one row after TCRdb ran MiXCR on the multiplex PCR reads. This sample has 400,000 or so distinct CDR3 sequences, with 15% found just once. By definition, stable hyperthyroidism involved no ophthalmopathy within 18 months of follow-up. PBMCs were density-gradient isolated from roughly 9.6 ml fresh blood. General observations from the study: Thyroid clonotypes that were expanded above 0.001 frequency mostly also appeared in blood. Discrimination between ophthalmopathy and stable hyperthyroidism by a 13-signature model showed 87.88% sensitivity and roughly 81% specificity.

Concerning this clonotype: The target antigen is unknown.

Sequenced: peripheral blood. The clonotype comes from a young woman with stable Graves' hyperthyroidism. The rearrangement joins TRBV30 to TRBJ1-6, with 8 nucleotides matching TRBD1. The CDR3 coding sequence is TGTGCCTGGAGACCGGGACAGGTGTCACCCCTCCACTTT. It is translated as CAWRPGQVSPLHF. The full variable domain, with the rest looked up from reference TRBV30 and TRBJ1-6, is SQTIHQWPATLVQPVGSPLSLECTVEGTSNPNLYWYRQAAGRGLQLLFYSVGIGQISSEVPQNLSASRPQDRQFILSSKKLLLSDSGFYLCAWRPGQVSPLHFGNGTRLTVT.